Presented here are 30 T cell receptor beta chains from one specimen sequenced in a study of T cell responses to AZD1222 COVID-19 vaccine. Generated by immunoSEQ multiplex PCR, the TCRdb table keeps only in-frame clones and is missing some. The table shows 150,000 to 200,000 clones, with 90% to 95% occurring only once. This material consisted of peripheral blood, taken on day 0 of AZD1222 vaccination. The receptors come from an adult in good health.

The gene calls are TRBV14 and TRBJ1-4; D not certain. CDR1 and CDR2 (germline): SGHDN, FVKESK. Trimming pared 1 base from V and 7 bases from J, leaving 7 bases between. The CDR3 has 13 amino acids. The CDR3 loop is CASSQGRIEKLFF. In DNA, the CDR3 is TGTGCCAGCAGCCAAGGACGGATTGAAAAACTGTTTTTT.

The V gene is TRBV7-9, the J gene TRBJ1-2; no clear D. With 1 base removed from V and 8 bases from J, the gap between germline ends came to 11 bases. CDR1 SEHNR and CDR2 FQNEAQ come from the germline V gene (reference sequence). This CDR3 is built from 13 residues. As DNA, the CDR3 is TGTGCCAGCAGCTTAGGGGAGCAGCGAGGCTACACCTTC. Translation gives CASSLGEQRGYTF.

The CDR3 region is CASSPPHGSVIQPQHF. The CDR3 DNA follows: TGTGCCAGCAGCCCACCCCATGGGTCTGTGATTCAGCCCCAGCATTTT. The chain combines TRBV3-1 (or the pseudogene TRBV3-2) with TRBJ1-5; D call uncertain. With 4 bases removed from V and 6 bases from J, the gap between germline ends came to 19 bases. The CDR3 contains 16 residues. The V gene's germline CDR1 is LGHDT and CDR2 YNNKEL (reference sequence).

The V gene is TRBV11-2, the J gene TRBJ2-7; D is unclear. The germline CDR1 and CDR2 sequences are SGHAT and FQNNGV. The V gene lost 3 bases and the J gene lost 2 bases, with 14 bases spanning the gap. This CDR3 region has 15 residues. The CDR3 DNA reads TGTGCCAGCAGCTTCCAACCGACCATCCCCTACGAGCAGTACTTC. It specifies CASSFQPTIPYEQYF. The full variable domain, with the rest looked up from reference TRBV11-2 and TRBJ2-7, is EAGVAQSPRYKIIEKRQSVAFWCNPISGHATLYWYQQILGQGPKLLIQFQNNGVVDDSQLPKDRFSAERLKGVDSTLKIQPAKLEDSAVYLCASSFQPTIPYEQYFGPGTRLTVT.

This chain joins TRBV18 and TRBJ1-6; D is unclear. In germline, CDR1 is KGHSH, CDR2 LQKENI. The length of the CDR3 is 13 residues. Trimming removed 3 bases at V and 0 bases at J, with 0 bases between. DNA of the CDR3: TGTGCCAGCTCACCCTCCTATAATTCACCCCTCCACTTT. It is translated as CASSPSYNSPLHF.

This clone showed up just once. The V call is TRBV21-1, the J call TRBJ1-4. TRBV21-1 is marked as a pseudogene. CDR3 length: 13 amino acids. The CDR3 bases are TGTGCCACCTTGGGGGGTATCGGTGAAAAACTGTTTTTT. The encoded protein is CATLGGIGEKLFF.

This chain uses TRBV4-1 with TRBJ1-5; no clear D. The CDR3 covers 17 residues. The germline V gene has CDR1 MGHRA and CDR2 YSYEKL. The V end lost 1 base, the J end lost 2 bases, and 15 bases lay between the germline ends. CDR3 region: CASSQGLARRGNQPQHF. For the CDR3, the DNA is TGCGCCAGCAGCCAAGGGTTGGCCCGTCGGGGCAATCAGCCCCAGCATTTT.

Comment on this clone: One end of the junction is discordant with germline, which a read error may explain. The V and J genes are TRBV5-1 and TRBJ1-3; 7 bases map to TRBD1. CDR1 and CDR2 from the germline V gene are SGHRS and YFSETQ. The CDR3 length is 17 residues. The CDR3 loop is CASSLDLDRVPGNTIYF. CDR3 bases: TGCGCCAGCAGTTTGGACCTCGACAGGGTCCCTGGAAACACCATATATTTT.

The DNA of the CDR3 is TGTGCCAGTAGTATAGGTGGCGGACTTCGGTTCTATGGCTACACCTTC. It translates to CASSIGGGLRFYGYTF. The rearrangement uses TRBV19 and TRBJ1-2; D unresolved. This CDR3 has 16 residues. Looked up from germline, CDR1 is LNHDA and CDR2 is SQIVND (reference sequence). Trimming took off 1 base at V and 4 bases at J, with 16 bases between the two ends. Variable domain in full (rest from reference TRBV19 and TRBJ1-2): DGGITQSPKYLFRKEGQNVTLSCEQNLNHDAMYWYRQDPGQGLRLIYYSQIVNDFQKGDIAEGYSVSREKKESFPLTVTSAQKNPTAFYLCASSIGGGLRFYGYTFGSGTRLTVV.

The chain combines TRBV18 with TRBJ1-3; D not certain. Trimming took off 4 bases at V and 0 bases at J, with 10 bases between the two ends. The CDR3 consists of 15 residues. The germline V gene encodes CDR1 KGHSH and CDR2 LQKENI. This CDR3 reads CASSLERSSGNTIYF. The CDR3 nucleotides read TGTGCCAGCTCACTCGAACGGAGCTCTGGAAACACCATATATTTT.

The chain links TRBV2 to TRBJ1-6; D remains ambiguous. Germline lookup yields CDR1 SNHLY and CDR2 FYNNEI. V was shortened by 5 bases and J by 8 bases, with 7 bases between the two germline ends. This CDR3 is built from 12 residues. The CDR3 DNA follows: TGTGCCAGCAGTCCGCCCTATTCACCCCTCCACTTT. Its translation is CASSPPYSPLHF.

The V gene is TRBV4-1, the J gene TRBJ1-5; D not resolved. From germline, CDR1 is MGHRA and CDR2 YSYEKL. With 4 bases removed from V and 3 bases from J, the gap between germline ends came to 16 bases. CDR3 size: 16 residues. The CDR3 DNA is TGCGCCAGCAGCCTGGATAATGCCGCAAACAATCAGCCCCAGCATTTT. Protein product: CASSLDNAANNQPQHF.

The rearrangement joins TRBV7-2 to TRBJ2-7; 10 bases are a match to TRBD2. The germline CDR1 and CDR2 sequences are SGHTA and FQGNSA. The CDR3 runs 14 residues. With 4 bases clipped from V and 2 bases from J, the junction kept 2 bases outside the gene matches. The DNA for the CDR3 is TGTGCCAGCAGCTGGAGCGGGGGGGCCTACGAGCAGTACTTC. It translates to CASSWSGGAYEQYF.

The gene calls are TRBV7-2 and TRBJ1-2; 9 bases are shared with TRBD1. This CDR3 spans 15 amino acids. Unmatched junction bases numbered 4, after V lost 0 bases and J lost 5 bases. Germline V lookup: CDR1 SGHTA, CDR2 FQGNSA. CDR3 DNA: TGTGCCAGCAGCTTAGCGACAGGGGGGGGATATGGCTACACCTTC. It codes for CASSLATGGGYGYTF. The whole variable domain, filled in from reference TRBV7-2 and TRBJ1-2, reads GAGVSQSPSNKVTEKGKDVELRCDPISGHTALYWYRQSLGQGLEFLIYFQGNSAPDKSGLPSDRFSAERTGGSVSTLTIQRTQQEDSAVYLCASSLATGGGYGYTFGSGTRLTVV.

The V gene is TRBV27, the J gene TRBJ1-1; tentatively, D is TRBD1 (6 bases). Germline CDR1 reads MNHEY; CDR2 reads SMNVEV (reference sequence). This CDR3 has 14 residues. Trimming pared 8 bases from V and 4 bases from J, leaving 17 bases between. The chain's CDR3 is CASRPLGAGTEAFF. The CDR3 nucleotides are TGTGCCAGCCGTCCATTGGGGGCCGGCACTGAAGCTTTCTTT.

The chain links TRBV30 to TRBJ2-1, with 8 bases identical to TRBD1. The CDR3 contains 12 residues. Germline CDR1 is GTSNPN and CDR2 is SVGIG (reference sequence). J was trimmed by 16 bases and V by 1 base; bases with no gene match: 9. CDR3 loop: CAWSDPRGPSFF. The CDR3 DNA follows: TGTGCCTGGAGTGACCCCAGGGGGCCCTCATTCTTC.

Notes on this clone: One end of the junction does not line up with germline, which may come from a read error. The chain recombines TRBV5-1 with TRBJ2-5, with 13 bases matching TRBD2. The CDR3 runs to 15 residues. Germline V gives CDR1 SGHRS, CDR2 YFSETQ. This chain's CDR3 is CASSTSGRDQETQYF. CDR3 bases: TGCGCCAGCTCTACTAGCGGGAGGGACCAGGAGACCCAGTACTTC.

The V call is TRBV7-2, the J call TRBJ2-7, with TRBD1 matching 10 bases. The V gene's germline CDR1 is SGHTA and CDR2 FQGNSA. Trimming cost V 2 bases and J 1 base; bases outside gene matches: 2. The CDR3 has 15 amino acids. The CDR3, as DNA: TGTGCCAGCAGCTTACAGGGACAGGGGTCCTACGAGCAGTACTTC. It translates to CASSLQGQGSYEQYF. The whole variable domain, remainder taken from reference TRBV7-2 and TRBJ2-7, is GAGVSQSPSNKVTEKGKDVELRCDPISGHTALYWYRQSLGQGLEFLIYFQGNSAPDKSGLPSDRFSAERTGGSVSTLTIQRTQQEDSAVYLCASSLQGQGSYEQYFGPGTRLTVT.

The J gene is TRBJ1-2, the V gene TRBV6-1; TRBD1 is a possible D gene (5 bases). The germline V gene encodes CDR1 MNHNS and CDR2 SASEGT. This CDR3 spans 14 amino acids. Trimming cost V 1 base and J 4 bases, with 10 bases left between them. The CDR3, as DNA: TGTGCCAGCAGTGAAGAGCAGGGATTCTATGGCTACACCTTC. This sequence encodes CASSEEQGFYGYTF.

The chain couples TRBV7-9 to TRBJ2-5, with D perhaps matching TRBD2 (6 bases). Germline values: CDR1 SEHNR, CDR2 FQNEAQ (reference sequence). The CDR3 is 14 residues long. Trimming removed 8 bases from V and 0 bases from J, with 13 bases in between. CDR3 in amino acids: CASGSRGYQETQYF. The CDR3 bases are TGTGCCAGCGGAAGTCGGGGGTACCAAGAGACCCAGTACTTC.

This chain connects TRBV30 to TRBJ2-4; D might be TRBD2 (5 bases). There are 12 residues in the CDR3. Trimming removed 2 bases from V and 7 bases from J, with 9 bases in between. Germline V gene data show CDR1 as GTSNPN and CDR2 as SVGIG (reference sequence). The CDR3 sequence: CAWSPEGNIQYF. CDR3 bases: TGTGCCTGGAGTCCCGAGGGTAACATTCAGTACTTC.

The chain uses TRBV23-1 and TRBJ1-6; TRBD1 might be the D (5 bases). TRBV23-1 is an open reading frame whose function is uncertain. The CDR3 sequence is 20 residues long. V was shortened by 0 bases and J by 0 bases, with 18 bases between the two germline ends. Here the CDR3 reads CASSQSGVGRQSSYNSPLHF. CDR3 DNA sequence: TGCGCCAGCAGTCAATCGGGTGTGGGGCGGCAGAGCTCCTATAATTCACCCCTCCACTTT.

The chain links TRBV27 to TRBJ2-7, with a weak D call TRBD1 (5 bases). This CDR3 is 14 amino acids long. Germline loops: CDR1 MNHEY, CDR2 SMNVEV (reference sequence). The V end was cut by 0 bases, the J end by 3 bases, with 9 bases between. CDR3 DNA sequence: TGTGCCAGCAGTTTATCCCAGGGCGGCTACGAGCAGTACTTC. Its protein is CASSLSQGGYEQYF.

In its sample, this clone was seen once. The V and J genes are TRBV5-1 and TRBJ2-1; TRBD2 is a possible D gene (7 bases). The CDR3 sequence is 14 residues long. Trimming cost V 7 bases and J 7 bases, with 18 bases left between them. CDR1 SGHRS and CDR2 YFSETQ come from the germline V gene. The CDR3 is CASGPAGALNEQFF. CDR3 DNA: TGCGCCAGCGGCCCCGCGGGGGCCCTAAATGAGCAGTTCTTC.

This chain connects TRBV28 to TRBJ2-1; the match to TRBD2 covers 7 bases. V shed 5 bases and J 7 bases; nucleotides not matched to a gene: 23. Germline CDR1 MDHEN, CDR2 SYDVKM. The length of the CDR3 is 19 residues. For the CDR3, the DNA is TGTGCCAGCAGTCGCACCCCCTTTTTTCAGAGCGGGAAAGGGAATGAGCAGTTCTTC. Amino acid sequence: CASSRTPFFQSGKGNEQFF.

V gene TRBV6-5 combines with J gene TRBJ1-6, with a possible D match to TRBD1 (5 bases). Germline values: CDR1 MNHEY, CDR2 SVGAGI. The V gene lost 6 bases and the J gene lost 7 bases, with 16 bases spanning the gap. The CDR3 is made up of 15 amino acids. For the CDR3, the DNA is TGTGCCAGCAGAACGGGGCCAGCAGGGAATTCACCCCTCCACTTT. Its protein product is CASRTGPAGNSPLHF.

A single count supports this clone. This chain connects TRBV7-9 to TRBJ2-7; the match to TRBD2 covers 7 bases. The CDR3 has 15 amino acids. Germline CDR1 is SEHNR and CDR2 is FQNEAQ (reference sequence). The V and J ends lost 5 bases and 2 bases, in that order; junction bases with no gene match: 9. CDR3 protein: CASSQSGGRTYEQYF. CDR3 sequence (DNA): TGTGCCAGCAGCCAGTCGGGGGGACGAACCTACGAGCAGTACTTC.

The chain joins TRBV20-1 to TRBJ2-7, with D perhaps TRBD2 (6 bases). CDR1 DFQATT and CDR2 SNEGSKA come from the germline V gene (reference sequence). There are 11 residues in the CDR3. The DNA of the CDR3 is TGCAGCTTTGGCGGGGCGTACGAGCAGTACTTC. Translating it yields CSFGGAYEQYF.

V gene TRBV5-5 combines with J gene TRBJ2-7; D is ambiguous. The CDR3 contains 14 residues. V lost 3 bases and J 2 bases, leaving 12 bases between the germline ends. Germline assignment: CDR1 SGHKS and CDR2 YYEKEE (reference sequence). DNA for the CDR3: TGTGCCAGCAGCTCCGGAGTCGGTACCTACGAGCAGTACTTC. Translation gives CASSSGVGTYEQYF.

The gene calls are TRBV7-9 and TRBJ2-2, with 8 bases fitting TRBD1. V gave up 5 bases and J gave up 4 bases; unmatched junction bases: 9. Germline V gene data show CDR1 as SEHNR and CDR2 as FQNEAQ (reference sequence). The CDR3 has 16 amino acids. Here the CDR3 reads CASSVTGQGGTGELFF. In DNA form, the CDR3 reads TGTGCCAGCAGCGTAACAGGACAGGGAGGCACCGGGGAGCTGTTTTTT.